This entry lists 30 T cell receptor beta chains sequenced from one sample in a study of patients and donors after allogeneic stem cell transplantation. TCRdb processed the RT-PCR reads anew with MiXCR; each CDR3 protein has one entry. The table includes 65,000 to 80,000 distinct CDR3 sequences, around 27% detected once. Sequencing input: blood, either unsorted or a sorted T cell fraction (not recorded which). These receptors were taken from a human donor who was either an allogeneic HSCT recipient or a stem cell or donor lymphocyte infusion donor (not recorded which). It is not recorded whose cells these are; they may come from a transplant donor.

This clonotype has more than one count but fewer than ten. V and J are TRBV24-1 and TRBJ1-2; 7 positions match TRBD1. The germline CDR1 and CDR2 sequences are KGHDR and SFDVKD. The V segment lost 1 base and the J segment 8 bases; nucleotides outside the gene matches: 3. The CDR3 runs 13 residues. The CDR3 is CATSDFVGQGYTF. CDR3 DNA sequence: TGTGCCACCAGTGATTTTGTGGGACAGGGCTACACCTTC.

This clonotype has only a few counts. The chain carries TRBV5-1 and TRBJ1-4, with 7 bases that match TRBD1. Germline assignment: CDR1 SGHRS and CDR2 YFSETQ. The CDR3 is made up of 15 amino acids. V lost 0 bases and J lost 7; bases outside the gene matches: 6. The CDR3, as DNA: TGCGCCAGCAGCTTGGAGGGGGCGCATGGTGAAAAACTGTTTTTT. As protein: CASSLEGAHGEKLFF.

The chain combines TRBV29-1 with TRBJ1-2, with D maybe TRBD1 (5 bases). Germline loops: CDR1 SQVTM, CDR2 ANQGSEA. V was shortened by 3 bases and J by 4 bases, with 15 bases between the two germline ends. The CDR3 loop spans 14 amino acids. CDR3 sequence (DNA): TGCAGCGTTGAGGGAGGGGACGGAGGCTATGGCTACACCTTC. It codes for CSVEGGDGGYGYTF.

The rearrangement links TRBV28 to TRBJ1-6, with no clear D. Trimming removed 5 bases at V and 7 bases at J, with 6 bases between. The CDR3 runs to 12 residues. CDR1 and CDR2 from the germline V gene are MDHEN and SYDVKM. The CDR3: CASSNSNSPLHF. CDR3 DNA: TGTGCCAGCAGTAATTCCAATTCACCCCTCCACTTT. The full variable domain, completed using reference TRBV28 and TRBJ1-6, is DVKVTQSSRYLVKRTGEKVFLECVQDMDHENMFWYRQDPGLGLRLIYFSYDVKMKEKGDIPEGYSVSREKKERFSLILESASTNQTSMYLCASSNSNSPLHFGNGTRLTVT.

This clonotype was counted a few times. The V and J genes are TRBV12-3 or TRBV12-4 and TRBJ1-5; tentative D call: TRBD1 (6 bases). The ends were cut back, 2 bases at V and 1 base at J, with 12 bases in the middle. The CDR3 loop spans 16 amino acids. Here the CDR3 reads CASSLNWGGSNQPQHF. The CDR3 DNA is TGTGCCAGCAGTTTAAATTGGGGGGGCAGCAATCAGCCCCAGCATTTT.

The chain is built from TRBV4-3 and TRBJ2-4; the D gene is possibly TRBD1 (6 bases). With 4 bases removed from V and 0 bases from J, the gap between germline ends came to 10 bases. Germline V gene lookup returns CDR1 LGHNA and CDR2 YSLEER. The CDR3 spans 15 residues. CDR3 loop: CASSLDRLAKNIQYF. The CDR3 DNA sequence: TGCGCCAGCAGCCTTGACAGGCTAGCCAAAAACATTCAGTACTTC.

This clonotype appeared a few times. This chain uses TRBV7-3 with TRBJ1-2, with D perhaps matching TRBD1 (5 bases). This CDR3 comprises 13 residues. The ends were cut back, 2 bases at V and 1 base at J, with 5 bases in the middle. Per germline, CDR1 SGHTA and CDR2 FQGTGA. CDR3 nucleotide sequence: TGTGCCAGCAGCTTAGGGGGTAACTATGGCTACACCTTC. Encoded protein: CASSLGGNYGYTF.

A few counts support this clonotype. Here the CDR3 DNA reads TGCGCCAGCAGCACGACAGGATCCTACGAGCAGTACTTC. The encoded protein is CASSTTGSYEQYF. V gene TRBV5-1 combines with J gene TRBJ2-7; D may be TRBD1 (6 bases). V lost 4 bases to trimming and J lost 1 base, with 9 bases between them. Germline assignment: CDR1 SGHRS and CDR2 YFSETQ. This CDR3 is built from 13 residues.

V is TRBV20-1 and J is TRBJ2-1; TRBD2 agrees at 8 bases. The CDR3 runs to 15 residues. The germline V gene encodes CDR1 DFQATT and CDR2 SNEGSKA (reference sequence). J lost 0 bases, V lost 3 bases, and 4 bases had no gene match. CDR3 sequence (DNA): TGCAGTGCTAGTTACGCGGGGGGCTCCTACAATGAGCAGTTCTTC. Translation: CSASYAGGSYNEQFF.

In its sample, this clonotype was seen a few times. This chain links TRBV5-1 with TRBJ2-7; possibly TRBD1 or TRBD2 for D (5 bases each). CDR3 size: 15 residues. Germline CDR1 reads SGHRS; CDR2 reads YFSETQ. Deletions cut 3 bases from V and 2 bases from J, with 15 bases between. CDR3 loop: CASSWFGAVTYEQYF. The CDR3 bases are TGCGCCAGCAGCTGGTTCGGGGCCGTAACCTACGAGCAGTACTTC.

This clonotype was seen many times. The V gene is TRBV20-1, the J gene TRBJ1-2; D uncertain. V was cut by 3 bases and J by 0 bases, with 5 bases left in between. This CDR3 has 12 residues. Germline values: CDR1 DFQATT, CDR2 SNEGSKA (reference sequence). As DNA, the CDR3 is TGCAGTGCTAGTACAGCTAACTATGGCTACACCTTC. This translates into CSASTANYGYTF.

This chain links TRBV20-1 with TRBJ2-3; TRBD2 agrees at 7 bases. V was pared by 0 bases and J by 4 bases, with 10 bases of the junction left unmatched. This CDR3 spans 16 amino acids. Per the germline V gene, CDR1 is DFQATT and CDR2 is SNEGSKA (reference sequence). CDR3 loop: CSARDRAGVRSDTQYF. In DNA form, the CDR3 reads TGCAGTGCTAGAGATCGTGCGGGAGTTAGGTCAGATACGCAGTATTTT.

V usage is TRBV29-1 and J usage is TRBJ2-7; TRBD2 is a possible D gene (5 bases). Germline CDR1 and CDR2: SQVTM and ANQGSEA. The CDR3 runs 13 residues. Trimming cost V 2 bases and J 4 bases, with 12 bases left between them. The CDR3 is CSVESGSSYEQYF. The CDR3 bases are TGCAGCGTTGAAAGCGGAAGTTCATACGAGCAGTACTTC.

This chain uses TRBV2 with TRBJ2-2; the D is unclear. Germline-derived CDR1 and CDR2 are SNHLY and FYNNEI. The V and J ends lost 2 bases and 7 bases respectively, with 11 bases between them. There are 14 residues in the CDR3. The CDR3 spells CASSEILAVGELFF. Here the CDR3 DNA reads TGTGCCAGCAGTGAAATATTAGCAGTCGGGGAGCTGTTTTTT. The complete variable domain, with remaining parts taken from reference TRBV2 and TRBJ2-2, reads EPEVTQTPSHQVTQMGQEVILRCVPISNHLYFYWYRQILGQKVEFLVSFYNNEISEKSEIFDDQFSVERPDGSNFTLKIRSTKLEDSAMYFCASSEILAVGELFFGEGSRLTVL.

By proportion, this clonotype is medium-sized. This chain links TRBV28 with TRBJ1-1, with 7 nucleotides matching TRBD1. Germline-derived CDR1 and CDR2 are MDHEN and SYDVKM. J lost 10 bases, V lost 2 bases, and 10 bases had no gene match. This CDR3 region has 14 residues. Written as DNA, the CDR3 is TGTGCCAGCAGTTTAGACCGACAGGGTTGGGTAGCTTTCTTT. Protein product: CASSLDRQGWVAFF.

The rearrangement links TRBV24-1 to TRBJ2-1; 12 nucleotides agree with TRBD2. Germline lookup yields CDR1 KGHDR and CDR2 SFDVKD. The CDR3 has 16 amino acids. The trim removed 4 bases at V and 11 bases at J, leaving 11 bases unmatched. CDR3 sequence: CATSDPLAGGARQQFF. The CDR3 coding sequence is TGTGCCACCAGTGACCCTCTAGCGGGAGGGGCCAGACAGCAGTTCTTC.

This clonotype was seen only once. The CDR3 reads CAWGYPDRGSYGYTF. The CDR3 DNA follows: TGTGCCTGGGGGTACCCGGACAGGGGATCGTATGGCTACACCTTC. The chain recombines TRBV30 with TRBJ1-2, with 9 bases fitting TRBD1. V lost 5 bases, J lost 5 bases, and 12 bases stayed unmatched. The germline V gene has CDR1 GTSNPN and CDR2 SVGIG (reference sequence). The CDR3 length is 15 residues.

This rearrangement joins TRBV5-4 to TRBJ2-2; D might be TRBD1 or TRBD2, each matching 5 bases. This CDR3 is built from 15 residues. Germline V gene sequence: CDR1 SGHNT, CDR2 YYREEE (reference sequence). Trimming took off 3 bases at V and 4 bases at J, with 13 bases between the two ends. The CDR3 sequence is CASSSGPTGTGELFF. Written as DNA, the CDR3 is TGTGCCAGCAGCTCGGGACCTACGGGCACCGGGGAGCTGTTTTTT.

The table lists this clonotype with a few counts. The chain employs TRBV24-1 and TRBJ1-1; 9 bases are a match to TRBD1. Trimming removed 3 bases from V and 0 bases from J; junction bases left unmatched: 4. This CDR3 is built from 16 residues. The germline gives CDR1 KGHDR, CDR2 SFDVKD. CDR3 in DNA: TGTGCCACCAGTGATACGGGACAGGGTTTGAACACTGAAGCTTTCTTT. Encoded protein: CATSDTGQGLNTEAFF.

The chain couples TRBV5-1 to TRBJ2-5, with a possible D match to TRBD2 (6 bases). The V end was cut by 5 bases, the J end by 4 bases, with 18 bases between. Germline CDR1 SGHRS, CDR2 YFSETQ. CDR3 length: 15 residues. In DNA form, the CDR3 reads TGCGCCAGCAGTCCGAACTGGGGGGACGTAGAGACCCAGTACTTC. It encodes CASSPNWGDVETQYF. Complete variable domain (other parts from reference TRBV5-1 and TRBJ2-5): KAGVTQTPRYLIKTRGQQVTLSCSPISGHRSVSWYQQTPGQGLQFLFEYFSETQRNKGNFPGRFSGRQFSNSRSEMNVSTLELGDSALYLCASSPNWGDVETQYFGPGTRLLVL.

This chain links TRBV5-1 with TRBJ1-6; D unresolved. Trimming stripped 0 bases from V and 6 bases from J, with 10 bases between. This CDR3 is built from 15 residues. Germline CDR1 reads SGHRS; CDR2 reads YFSETQ. The CDR3 protein is CASSLEEMGNSPLHF. Here the CDR3 DNA reads TGCGCCAGCAGCTTGGAGGAGATGGGTAATTCACCCCTCCACTTT. Full variable domain (rest looked up from reference TRBV5-1 and TRBJ1-6): KAGVTQTPRYLIKTRGQQVTLSCSPISGHRSVSWYQQTPGQGLQFLFEYFSETQRNKGNFPGRFSGRQFSNSRSEMNVSTLELGDSALYLCASSLEEMGNSPLHFGNGTRLTVT.

The chain uses TRBV27 and TRBJ2-1; perhaps TRBD2 as D (6 bases). The CDR3 totals 12 residues. Trimming cost V 8 bases and J 8 bases, with 13 bases left between them. Germline V gene data show CDR1 as MNHEY and CDR2 as SMNVEV (reference sequence). The CDR3 nucleotides are TGTGCCAGCGGTTGGAGGGCGGATGAGCAGTTCTTC. Translating it yields CASGWRADEQFF.

The chain uses TRBV10-3 and TRBJ2-2; 10 bases match TRBD2. CDR3 length: 15 residues. Germline V CDR1 and CDR2: ENHRY, SYGVKD. V lost 4 bases and J lost 2; bases outside the gene matches: 1. CDR3 sequence: CAISGTSGNTGELFF. The CDR3 coding sequence is TGTGCCATCAGTGGGACTAGCGGTAACACCGGGGAGCTGTTTTTT.

This chain connects TRBV5-4 to TRBJ1-6; no firm D call. The CDR3 loop spans 14 amino acids. V was pared by 0 bases and J by 7 bases, with 8 bases between. CDR1 is SGHNT, CDR2 YYREEE, per germline (reference sequence). Here the CDR3 DNA reads TGTGCCAGCAGCTTGGCGGACGGCAATTCACCCCTCCACTTT. Amino acid sequence: CASSLADGNSPLHF.

This clonotype turned up a few times. This sequence joins TRBV4-2 and TRBJ2-5; no firm D call. Trimming stripped 1 base from V and 1 base from J, with 13 bases between. The CDR3 loop spans 16 amino acids. CDR1 LGHNA and CDR2 YNFKEQ come from the germline V gene. The chain's CDR3 is CASSQGEKNTQETQYF. The CDR3 DNA sequence: TGTGCCAGCAGCCAAGGTGAGAAGAACACCCAAGAGACCCAGTACTTC.

This clonotype was seen only a few times. Here the CDR3 DNA reads TGTGCCAGCCAGTCGTTCCAGGGTACTTTTTCGAATGGAAACACCATATATTTT. Translation gives CASQSFQGTFSNGNTIYF. The chain uses TRBV28 and TRBJ1-3, with D possibly being TRBD1 (5 bases). The CDR3 has 18 amino acids. The V gene lost 8 bases and the J gene lost 3 bases, with 26 bases spanning the gap. Germline V CDR1 and CDR2: MDHEN, SYDVKM. The whole variable domain, remainder taken from reference TRBV28 and TRBJ1-3, is DVKVTQSSRYLVKRTGEKVFLECVQDMDHENMFWYRQDPGLGLRLIYFSYDVKMKEKGDIPEGYSVSREKKERFSLILESASTNQTSMYLCASQSFQGTFSNGNTIYFGEGSWLTVV.

With regard to this clonotype: A junction boundary mismatches the germline segment, possibly from a read error. The V gene is TRBV12-3 or TRBV12-4, the J gene TRBJ2-7; the D gene is possibly TRBD1 (6 bases). The CDR3 covers 13 residues. The CDR3 protein is CASSLQGFYVQYF. Written as DNA, the CDR3 is TGTGCCAGCAGCTTACAGGGCTTTTACGTGCAGTACTTC.

Many counts were recorded for this clonotype. V and J are TRBV5-1 and TRBJ1-1; 7 nucleotides match TRBD1. V lost 4 bases, J lost 1 base, and 13 bases stayed unmatched. CDR1 is SGHRS and CDR2 is YFSETQ in the germline V gene. CDR3 length: 17 residues. CDR3 in DNA: TGCGCCAGCAGCCTCCGCCCCTTACAGGGGTCGAACACTGAAGCTTTCTTT. Protein: CASSLRPLQGSNTEAFF.

This CDR3 reads CSASGLAGYEQFF. The CDR3 DNA follows: TGCAGTGCTAGCGGACTAGCGGGCTATGAGCAGTTCTTC. This rearrangement joins TRBV20-1 to TRBJ2-1; 11 positions agree with TRBD2. Germline loops: CDR1 DFQATT, CDR2 SNEGSKA (reference sequence). CDR3 length equals 13 residues. Unmatched junction bases numbered 3, after V lost 3 bases and J lost 8 bases.

The rearrangement joins TRBV6-2 or TRBV6-3 to TRBJ1-1, with D hard to call. The CDR3 extends over 13 amino acids. Per the germline V gene, CDR1 is MNHEY and CDR2 is SVGEGT. V lost 2 bases and J lost 5, with 9 bases in between. CDR3 region: CASSYTRGTEAFF. In nucleotides, the CDR3 is TGTGCCAGCAGTTACACCCGGGGAACTGAAGCTTTCTTT.